This section outlines one T cell receptor beta chain sequence together with its context. What it binds is not known. The sample originates from a study of naive and memory T cell subsets. The beta constant-region primer was an equimolar mix of two oligonucleotides covering TRBC1 and TRBC2. The ligated cDNA underwent four PCR rounds using SP2 and nested alpha and beta constant-region primers. MiXCR was run by TCRdb on the UMI-ligation and nested PCR reads, yielding one entry per CDR3 protein. The sample includes around 140,000 distinct CDR3 sequences, approximately 20% of them seen just once. Germline CDR1 reads SEHNR; CDR2 reads FQNEAQ (reference sequence). The length of the CDR3 is 12 residues. V dropped 5 bases and J dropped 5 bases, with 7 bases sitting between them. Study results and caveats: Naive and memory repertoire findings lacked a ground truth for validation. A few larger clonotypes appeared in naive repertoires, especially CD8, possibly memory cells re-expressing CD45RA.

The receptor was derived from a human donor in good health. Sequenced input: naive CD8+ T cells from blood. V gene TRBV7-9 combines with J gene TRBJ1-5; no clear D. For the CDR3, the DNA is TGTGCCAGCAGCCCGGGCCATCAGCCCCAGCATTTT. Protein: CASSPGHQPQHF.